This T cell receptor (beta chain) comes out of a study of cytomegalovirus exposure and HLA in healthy donors. The PCR employed 60 Vbeta primers together with 13 Jbeta primers. The table came from immunoSEQ multiplex PCR; TCRdb's copy has only in-frame clones and leaves some out. This table holds about 140,000 clones, approximately 86% found once. CDR3 length equals 12 residues. CDR1 is SGHNT, CDR2 YENEEA, per germline. V lost 4 bases and J lost 4, with 7 bases in between. The sample taken for sequencing was PBMCs. V gene TRBV11-3 combines with J gene TRBJ2-5; no clear D gene. The source of this sequence is a woman aged 40 to 50 in good health and CMV-seronegative. CDR3 sequence: CASSSLTETQYF. CDR3 nucleotides: TGTGCCAGCAGCTCCCTAACAGAGACCCAGTACTTC.